This T cell receptor beta chain stems from a study of OX40 agonist ivuxolimab in advanced cancers. Germline V gene data show CDR1 as MDHEN and CDR2 as SYDVKM. Trimming took off 1 base at V and 4 bases at J, with 10 bases between the two ends. This CDR3 spans 14 amino acids. With respect to this clone: Its antigen is not identified. Additional DNA sequences in this sample encode the identical CDR3.

The repertoire was sequenced with immunoSEQ multiplex PCR; TCRdb's copy has only in-frame clones and lacks some. The sample includes about 20,000 clones, about 71% of them seen just once. Study-level results: At doses 0.1 to 3.0 mg/kg, CD4+ and CD8+ clones expanded.

This sequence joins TRBV28 and TRBJ1-1, with D possibly TRBD1 on 5 matching bases. The TCR comes from an adult with an advanced solid tumor such as melanoma, head and neck, liver or kidney cancer. Sample: CD4+ or CD8+ T cells sorted from blood, taken in a trial of the OX40 agonist ivuxolimab. Here the CDR3 reads CASSLLGEGTEAFF. In DNA, the CDR3 is TGTGCCAGCAGTTTATTAGGGGAGGGCACTGAAGCTTTCTTT.